Presented here are 21 T cell receptor beta chains from one specimen sequenced in a study of shared clonotypes between healthy human individuals. Libraries were prepared by immunoSEQ multiplex PCR; TCRdb keeps only in-frame clonotypes and omits some of them. The repertoire consists of 2 million to 2.5 million clones, with under 95% occurring once and the leading ten covering about 0.41%. The sequenced material came from naive CD4+ T cells from PBMCs. Subset: CD45RA+ positively selected. All receptors come from a man younger than 30 in good health. Some clones in this sample may be carry-over from other donors' samples.

The chain combines TRBV7-2 with TRBJ1-1, with D tentatively TRBD1 (6 bases). The CDR3 loop spans 16 amino acids. The germline V gene encodes CDR1 SGHTA and CDR2 FQGNSA. V was shortened by 5 bases and J by 5 bases, with 21 bases between the two germline ends. The CDR3 DNA sequence: TGTGCCAGCAGCGCCCACCAGTCCGGGGGGCATACTGAAGCTTTCTTT. The encoded protein is CASSAHQSGGHTEAFF.

This rearrangement joins TRBV7-9 to TRBJ1-2, with a tentative D call TRBD1 (5 bases). Germline values: CDR1 SEHNR, CDR2 FQNEAQ (reference sequence). V lost 3 bases to trimming and J lost 5 bases, with 25 bases between them. The CDR3 extends over 18 amino acids. CDR3 DNA sequence: TGTGCCAGCAGCTTCCCGGGACGCGACCGTGGGGGGGATTATGGCTACACCTTC. It yields the protein CASSFPGRDRGGDYGYTF.

The count of this clone is one. The chain recombines TRBV28 with TRBJ1-3; no definite D call. The V end was cut by 2 bases, the J end by 4 bases, with 6 bases between. CDR3 length: 13 residues. Looked up from germline, CDR1 is MDHEN and CDR2 is SYDVKM. The CDR3 region is CASSLAQGNTIYF. Written as DNA, the CDR3 is TGTGCCAGCAGTTTAGCGCAGGGAAACACCATATATTTT. The variable domain in full, with the rest retrieved from reference TRBV28 and TRBJ1-3, is DVKVTQSSRYLVKRTGEKVFLECVQDMDHENMFWYRQDPGLGLRLIYFSYDVKMKEKGDIPEGYSVSREKKERFSLILESASTNQTSMYLCASSLAQGNTIYFGEGSWLTVV.

This rearrangement joins TRBV5-1 to TRBJ2-5; 7 bases align to TRBD1. CDR1 is SGHRS and CDR2 is YFSETQ in the germline V gene. With 3 bases clipped from V and 4 bases from J, the junction kept 6 bases outside the gene matches. The CDR3 spans 14 residues. CDR3 in amino acids: CASSSQGRAETQYF. DNA of the CDR3: TGCGCCAGCAGCTCACAGGGGCGGGCAGAGACCCAGTACTTC. Full variable domain (rest looked up from reference TRBV5-1 and TRBJ2-5): KAGVTQTPRYLIKTRGQQVTLSCSPISGHRSVSWYQQTPGQGLQFLFEYFSETQRNKGNFPGRFSGRQFSNSRSEMNVSTLELGDSALYLCASSSQGRAETQYFGPGTRLLVL.

This chain links TRBV5-1 with TRBJ2-3; D is undetermined. Trimming took off 3 bases at V and 4 bases at J, with 12 bases between the two ends. The germline CDR1 and CDR2 sequences are SGHRS and YFSETQ. The CDR3 extends over 14 amino acids. Here the CDR3 reads CASSSSLLPDTQYF. The CDR3 DNA sequence: TGCGCCAGCAGCTCCAGTTTGCTCCCAGATACGCAGTATTTT. Combining the CDR3 with reference TRBV5-1 and TRBJ2-3 gives the whole variable domain KAGVTQTPRYLIKTRGQQVTLSCSPISGHRSVSWYQQTPGQGLQFLFEYFSETQRNKGNFPGRFSGRQFSNSRSEMNVSTLELGDSALYLCASSSSLLPDTQYFGPGTRLTVL.

The J gene is TRBJ2-2, the V gene TRBV28; 8 nucleotides align to TRBD1. CDR3 length: 16 amino acids. Germline V gene sequence: CDR1 MDHEN, CDR2 SYDVKM. The trim removed 3 bases at V and 9 bases at J, leaving 12 bases unmatched. The CDR3, as DNA: TGTGCCAGCAGTTTTGGAGGTAGCAGGGGGCGCAGGGAGCTGTTTTTT. The encoded protein is CASSFGGSRGRRELFF.

The genes are TRBV10-1 and TRBJ2-5; D gene unclear. Germline CDR1 WNHNN, CDR2 SYGVQD (reference sequence). There are 15 residues in the CDR3. V lost 0 bases to trimming and J lost 1 base, with 9 bases between them. CDR3 in amino acids: CASSESEKGQETQYF. Here the CDR3 DNA reads TGCGCCAGCAGTGAGTCGGAGAAAGGCCAAGAGACCCAGTACTTC.

The V and J genes are TRBV4-1 and TRBJ1-5; D remains unclear. From germline, CDR1 is MGHRA and CDR2 YSYEKL. The CDR3 has 18 residues. V lost 0 bases and J 0 bases, leaving 15 bases between the germline ends. The chain's CDR3 is CASSQDSPEGYSNQPQHF. The CDR3 DNA reads as TGCGCCAGCAGCCAAGATAGCCCAGAGGGTTATAGCAATCAGCCCCAGCATTTT.

The J gene is TRBJ2-7, the V gene TRBV6-1, with D possibly being TRBD1 or TRBD2 (5 bases each). Germline assignment: CDR1 MNHNS and CDR2 SASEGT. The CDR3 runs 15 residues. The V end was cut by 5 bases, the J end by 0 bases, with 14 bases between. In nucleotides, the CDR3 is TGTGCCAGCAGTCTCCGGGACCAGAGCTCCTACGAGCAGTACTTC. Translation gives CASSLRDQSSYEQYF.

Here the CDR3 reads CASGQTPRRTEAFF. The CDR3 nucleotides are TGTGCCAGCGGACAGACCCCAAGGCGCACTGAAGCTTTCTTT. The chain is built from TRBV6-1 and TRBJ1-1; a possible D gene is TRBD1 (6 bases). The CDR3 is made up of 14 amino acids. The V gene lost 8 bases and the J gene lost 4 bases, with 17 bases spanning the gap. Germline V gene lookup returns CDR1 MNHNS and CDR2 SASEGT.

The genes are TRBV28 and TRBJ1-2; 8 bases line up with TRBD1. The J segment lost 2 bases and the V segment lost 3 bases, leaving 14 bases of the junction unmatched. The CDR3 consists of 18 residues. Germline V gene sequence: CDR1 MDHEN, CDR2 SYDVKM. The CDR3 region has the DNA TGTGCCAGCAGTTTTCGTCATGGTACAGGGGGAAGGAACTATGGCTACACCTTC. This translates into CASSFRHGTGGRNYGYTF.

The chain employs TRBV21-1 and TRBJ2-7; TRBD2 is the table's D call, not checked against the DNA. TRBV21-1 is classified as a pseudogene. This CDR3 has 17 amino acids. This CDR3 reads CASSKVLLAGEGYEQYF. For the CDR3, the DNA is TGTGCCAGCAGCAAAGTTTTGCTAGCGGGGGAAGGCTACGAGCAGTACTTC.

V and J are TRBV16 and TRBJ1-2; D uncertain. The CDR3 contains 15 residues. V was trimmed by 1 base and J by 3 bases, leaving 12 bases between them. The germline CDR1 and CDR2 sequences are KGHSY and FQNENV. The CDR3 region has the DNA TGTGCCAGCAGCCAATTTAATGCAGCAGACTATGGCTACACCTTC. Protein sequence: CASSQFNAADYGYTF.

This clone was seen a single time. This chain uses TRBV5-6 with TRBJ2-1; 10 nucleotides align to TRBD2. CDR1 is SGHDT, CDR2 YYEEEE, per germline. Losses at the gene ends were 2 bases for V and 0 bases for J; bases not matched to a gene: 5. The CDR3 is 17 residues long. CDR3 residues: CASSLLAGRSSYNEQFF. Here the CDR3 DNA reads TGTGCCAGCAGCTTACTAGCGGGACGAAGCTCCTACAATGAGCAGTTCTTC.

Points on this clone: The sample contains more than one DNA sequence encoding this CDR3. In nucleotides, the CDR3 is TGTGCCAGCAGTGAGCAGGGGAGCTCCTACGAGCAGTACTTC. Translated: CASSEQGSSYEQYF. The chain employs TRBV2 and TRBJ2-7; tentatively, D is TRBD1 (6 bases). V was clipped by 3 bases and J by 0 bases, with 9 bases between them. This CDR3 is 14 amino acids long. Germline V gene lookup returns CDR1 SNHLY and CDR2 FYNNEI.

In the case of this clone: Germline is not matched at one junction end, which may reflect a read error. V usage is TRBV30 and J usage is TRBJ1-3; no firm D call. Germline CDR1 GTSNPN, CDR2 SVGIG (reference sequence). This CDR3 has 13 amino acids. As DNA, the CDR3 is TGTGCCTGGAGTCTTGCCTCTGGAAACGCCATATATTTT. It codes for CAWSLASGNAIYF.

The gene calls are TRBV19 and TRBJ2-7; TRBD2 matches at 9 bases. The germline CDR1 and CDR2 sequences are LNHDA and SQIVND (reference sequence). There are 16 residues in the CDR3. V trimming: 5 bases; J trimming: 2 bases; junction bases outside the gene matches: 10. Here the CDR3 reads CASSPRRSGGTYEQYF. The CDR3 coding sequence is TGTGCCAGTAGTCCCCGGAGGAGCGGGGGGACCTACGAGCAGTACTTC.

The chain has TRBV20-1 and TRBJ1-1; D not resolved. The CDR3 is 11 residues long. Germline CDR1 DFQATT, CDR2 SNEGSKA (reference sequence). The V and J ends lost 5 bases and 9 bases respectively, with 13 bases between them. The CDR3 loop is CSADHWMQAFF. CDR3 DNA sequence: TGCAGTGCTGACCACTGGATGCAAGCTTTCTTT.

V usage is TRBV5-4 and J usage is TRBJ2-7; D is perhaps TRBD1 (6 bases). The CDR3 is made up of 15 amino acids. The V gene lost 4 bases and the J gene lost 0 bases, with 14 bases spanning the gap. The germline CDR1 and CDR2 sequences are SGHNT and YYREEE (reference sequence). The CDR3 sequence is CASSVRQASSYEQYF. CDR3 nucleotide sequence: TGTGCCAGCAGCGTTCGACAGGCCAGCTCCTACGAGCAGTACTTC.

This sequence joins TRBV12-5 and TRBJ2-5, with 10 bases fitting TRBD2. Per germline, CDR1 LGHNT and CDR2 FRNRAP. J gave up 5 bases and V 0 bases, and 21 bases lay outside the gene matches. The CDR3 sequence is 21 residues long. CDR3 residues: CASGLVSGLAERGNGVETQYF. Here the CDR3 DNA reads TGTGCTAGTGGTTTGGTAAGCGGACTAGCGGAGAGGGGAAACGGGGTGGAGACCCAGTACTTC.

J is TRBJ2-7 and V is TRBV28, with 7 positions matching TRBD1. Germline V gene sequence: CDR1 MDHEN, CDR2 SYDVKM. The ends lost 2 bases at V and 2 bases at J; junction bases unmatched: 6. There are 15 residues in the CDR3. The CDR3 is CASSLNDRVTYEQYF. The CDR3 DNA follows: TGTGCCAGCAGTTTAAACGACAGGGTCACCTACGAGCAGTACTTC.